One and the same sample provided the 8 T cell receptor beta chains below, sequenced in a study of blood T cell repertoires in COVID-19. Here immunoSEQ multiplex PCR was the method, and the copy in TCRdb shows in-frame clones only, minus some. The sample lists roughly 65,000 clones, 79% occurring once. The sample was peripheral blood. The receptors come from a man aged 55-75 years with acute or convalescent COVID-19.

The genes are TRBV6-6 and TRBJ1-3; 9 nucleotides line up with TRBD1. Per the germline V gene, CDR1 is MNHNY and CDR2 is SVGAGI (reference sequence). The CDR3 is 15 residues long. V lost 7 bases and J lost 5; bases outside the gene matches: 9. In DNA form, the CDR3 reads TGTGCCAGCAAACAAACCGGGACAGGGAGAAACACCATATATTTT. It codes for CASKQTGTGRNTIYF.

The chain has TRBV5-8 and TRBJ2-5, with TRBD1 matching 7 bases. The CDR3 loop spans 17 amino acids. Germline assignment: CDR1 SGHTS and CDR2 YDEGEE. The trim removed 4 bases at V and 2 bases at J, leaving 14 bases unmatched. The CDR3 region has the DNA TGTGCCAGCAGCGTGGGGCAAGGGGACAGAGGTCAAGAGACCCAGTACTTC. It encodes CASSVGQGDRGQETQYF.

The DNA for the CDR3 is TGCGCCAGCAGCTTGTTGGCTAGCGGGGACAATGAGCAGTTCTTC. Residues: CASSLLASGDNEQFF. The chain joins TRBV5-1 to TRBJ2-1; 9 bases fit TRBD2. With 1 base clipped from V and 5 bases from J, the junction kept 4 bases outside the gene matches. Germline CDR1 SGHRS, CDR2 YFSETQ. This CDR3 contains 15 residues.

A few counts support this clone. This chain joins TRBV3-1 (or the pseudogene TRBV3-2) and TRBJ2-2; a weak D match, TRBD1 (5 bases). This CDR3 spans 16 amino acids. CDR1 and CDR2 from the germline V gene are LGHDT and YNNKEL (reference sequence). V lost 2 bases and J 3 bases, leaving 13 bases between the germline ends. Here the CDR3 reads CASSQWVRVDTGELFF. In DNA, the CDR3 is TGTGCCAGCAGCCAATGGGTCAGGGTCGACACCGGGGAGCTGTTTTTT.

V is TRBV6-6 and J is TRBJ1-1; D possibly corresponds to TRBD1 (5 bases). Germline-derived CDR1 and CDR2 are MNHNY and SVGAGI (reference sequence). Trimming shortened V by 11 bases and J by 2 bases, and 12 bases separated the two germline ends. CDR3 length: 12 residues. The CDR3, as DNA: TGTGCCGGCCAGGGTCGCAACACTGAAGCTTTCTTT. Translation: CAGQGRNTEAFF.

The rearrangement joins TRBV30 to TRBJ1-6; a possible D gene is TRBD1 (6 bases). V lost 1 base and J 13 bases, leaving 14 bases between the germline ends. The CDR3 is 13 residues long. Per germline, CDR1 GTSNPN and CDR2 SVGIG (reference sequence). CDR3 coding DNA: TGTGCCTGGAGTGATGGACAGAACTTGCCCCTCCACTTT. Amino acids: CAWSDGQNLPLHF.

The sample holds a few counts of this clone. The J gene is TRBJ2-2, the V gene TRBV5-1, with a possible D match to TRBD2 (6 bases). Germline values: CDR1 SGHRS, CDR2 YFSETQ. The CDR3 loop spans 12 amino acids. Between the trimmed V and J ends, which lost 4 bases and 6 bases, there was a span of 7 bases. The CDR3: CASSPGAGELFF. The CDR3, as DNA: TGCGCCAGCAGCCCGGGGGCCGGGGAGCTGTTTTTT. The full variable domain, its missing parts supplied by reference TRBV5-1 and TRBJ2-2, is KAGVTQTPRYLIKTRGQQVTLSCSPISGHRSVSWYQQTPGQGLQFLFEYFSETQRNKGNFPGRFSGRQFSNSRSEMNVSTLELGDSALYLCASSPGAGELFFGEGSRLTVL.

V gene TRBV10-1 combines with J gene TRBJ1-4; D gene unclear. The CDR3 consists of 15 residues. Trimming cost V 4 bases and J 14 bases, with 23 bases left between them. In germline, CDR1 is WNHNN, CDR2 SYGVQD (reference sequence). The CDR3 DNA is TGCGCCAGCAGTGGGTCCTCTACCTCCGACGCAGGTCTGTTTTTT. Protein sequence: CASSGSSTSDAGLFF.